This T cell receptor beta chain was identified during a study of T cells in Graves' hyperthyroidism and ophthalmopathy. This clonotype has a handful of counts. V was clipped by 2 bases and J by 8 bases, with 20 bases between them. This CDR3 is 16 amino acids long. From germline, CDR1 is SGHRS and CDR2 YFSETQ. The source material, RNA transcripts, was used to amplify TCR beta CDR3 regions. HTBI primers were used for first-round RT-PCR of the TCR CDR3. MiXCR, run by TCRdb on the multiplex PCR reads, gives a single entry per CDR3 protein. In the table there are a few hundred thousand distinct CDR3 sequences, around 18% of which are singletons. Ophthalmopathy cases met thresholds of Clinical Activity Score at least 3, NOSPECS grade at least 4 and duration under 3 months. Based on clinical symptoms, serum thyroxine and TRAb, thyroid ultrasound and orbital computed tomography, diagnoses were reached.

The receptor was isolated from a man between 18 and 29 years old with Graves' ophthalmopathy. Sequenced material: blood. This chain connects TRBV5-1 to TRBJ2-1; D is perhaps TRBD1 or TRBD2 (5 bases each). The CDR3 DNA follows: TGCGCCAGCAGCTTAGGAGCGTTTGGGGTGGGGGATGAGCAGTTCTTC. Amino acid sequence: CASSLGAFGVGDEQFF.